Below are 10 T cell receptor beta chains sequenced from a single sample in a study of blood T cell repertoires in COVID-19. Only in-frame clones appear in the TCRdb table, and some are missing; sequencing was by immunoSEQ multiplex PCR. In the table there are 65,000 to 85,000 clones, almost 90% of which are singletons. The specimen was peripheral blood. The receptor set was obtained from a human donor in a cohort sampled during active COVID-19.

This chain uses TRBV7-3 with TRBJ2-1; TRBD2 aligns across 14 bases. Germline V CDR1 and CDR2: SGHTA, FQGTGA. The CDR3 sequence is 22 residues long. Trimming cost V 1 base and J 3 bases; bases outside gene matches: 17. The CDR3 is CASSLKDAGGTSGSLVYNEQFF. The CDR3 DNA reads as TGTGCCAGCAGCTTAAAGGACGCGGGGGGGACTAGCGGGAGTCTGGTCTACAATGAGCAGTTCTTC.

The V and J genes are TRBV28 and TRBJ1-6, with a possible D match to TRBD1 (6 bases). CDR3 length: 14 amino acids. Germline V CDR1 and CDR2: MDHEN, SYDVKM. V was shortened by 4 bases and J by 12 bases, with 16 bases between the two germline ends. CDR3 protein: CASSSSTGILPLHF. The DNA of the CDR3 is TGTGCCAGCAGTTCCTCGACAGGAATTTTACCCCTCCACTTT.

The chain joins TRBV7-8 to TRBJ2-7; a weak D match, TRBD1 (6 bases). The CDR3 sequence is 14 residues long. The germline V and J ends were trimmed by 5 bases and 7 bases, with 18 bases remaining between them. CDR1 and CDR2 from the germline V gene are SGHVS and FQNEAQ. CDR3 coding DNA: TGTGCCAGCAGCCAAGCAGGGACACCCGCGGAGCAGTACTTC. It encodes CASSQAGTPAEQYF.

The gene calls are TRBV3-1 (or the pseudogene TRBV3-2) and TRBJ1-3; 8 positions agree with TRBD1. The CDR3 runs to 14 residues. Germline CDR1 is LGHDT and CDR2 is YNNKEL (reference sequence). V shed 3 bases and J 2 bases; nucleotides not matched to a gene: 0. In nucleotides, the CDR3 is TGTGCCAGCAGCCAGACAGGGGCTGGAAACACCATATATTTT. Translating gives CASSQTGAGNTIYF.

The chain employs TRBV28 and TRBJ2-6; 7 bases align to TRBD1. This CDR3 is 18 amino acids long. Germline assignment: CDR1 MDHEN and CDR2 SYDVKM. Losses at the gene ends were 5 bases for V and 0 bases for J; bases not matched to a gene: 10. CDR3 sequence: CASSKQTGKSSGANVLTF. The DNA for the CDR3 is TGTGCCAGCAGTAAACAGACAGGGAAGAGCTCTGGGGCCAACGTCCTGACTTTC.

J is TRBJ2-1 and V is TRBV7-2; 12 positions match TRBD2. CDR3 length equals 15 residues. Germline CDR1 and CDR2: SGHTA and FQGNSA. V was pared by 5 bases and J by 7 bases, with 6 bases of the junction left unmatched. CDR3 residues: CASSRTSGVLNEQFF. The CDR3 DNA sequence: TGTGCCAGCAGCCGGACTAGCGGGGTATTGAATGAGCAGTTCTTC.

The chain links TRBV7-2 to TRBJ2-7; 9 bases map to TRBD1. The J segment lost 2 bases and the V segment lost 1 base, leaving 3 bases of the junction unmatched. CDR1 is SGHTA, CDR2 FQGNSA, per germline. The CDR3 length is 15 residues. Here the CDR3 DNA reads TGTGCCAGCAGCTTAGAGGGACAGGGCCCCTACGAGCAGTACTTC. This codes for CASSLEGQGPYEQYF.

The chain employs TRBV28 and TRBJ1-3, with 7 bases fitting TRBD1. CDR3 size: 16 residues. Germline loops: CDR1 MDHEN, CDR2 SYDVKM. Trimming cost V 6 bases and J 0 bases; bases outside gene matches: 8. The CDR3 loop reads CASSSGQLYSGNTIYF. In DNA form, the CDR3 reads TGTGCCAGCAGCTCGGGACAGCTTTACTCTGGAAACACCATATATTTT.

The rearrangement uses TRBV10-1 and TRBJ2-7; TRBD1 matches at 7 bases. The V segment lost 3 bases and the J segment 3 bases; nucleotides outside the gene matches: 5. This CDR3 has 14 amino acids. Germline-derived CDR1 and CDR2 are WNHNN and SYGVQD (reference sequence). The CDR3 DNA reads as TGCGCCAGCAGTGACCCCCGACAGGGCTACGAGCAGTACTTC. Translated, it gives CASSDPRQGYEQYF.

This clone was recorded once. The rearrangement links TRBV7-2 to TRBJ2-5; 12 bases agree with TRBD1. CDR1 and CDR2 from the germline V gene are SGHTA and FQGNSA. The ends lost 4 bases at V and 4 bases at J; junction bases unmatched: 13. The CDR3 totals 18 residues. The DNA for the CDR3 is TGTGCCAGCAGCTGGGGCGCTATGGGACAGGGGGCCGCAGAGACCCAGTACTTC. Its protein product is CASSWGAMGQGAAETQYF.